The source of this T cell receptor beta chain is a study of blood T cell repertoires in COVID-19. The wider study: T cells, B-cell-depleted T cells, or PBMCs supplied cDNA or gDNA.

Looked up from germline, CDR1 is SGHAT and CDR2 is FQNNGV. Trimming cost V 1 base and J 1 base, with 7 bases left between them. The CDR3 extends over 14 amino acids. Method: immunoSEQ multiplex PCR; TCRdb's copy keeps in-frame clones and lacks some. Counted here are 200,000 to 250,000 clones, approximately 88% occurring once; the ten biggest clones make up more than 3%. Shortly before study entry, within 2 weeks, exposed participants had met a COVID-19 case. Sequences were obtained from PBMCs or T cells enriched from blood (not recorded which). The origin of this receptor is a woman aged 25 to 39 who had been exposed to COVID-19. The gene calls are TRBV11-2 and TRBJ1-1, with TRBD1 as a possible D gene (5 bases). CDR3 residues: CASSLVGGNTEAFF. Written as DNA, the CDR3 is TGTGCCAGCAGCTTAGTGGGGGGGAACACTGAAGCTTTCTTT.